This entry concerns a single T cell receptor (beta chain). Method: immunoSEQ multiplex PCR; TCRdb's copy keeps in-frame clones and lacks some. The table has about 190,000 clones, approximately 94% seen once. This sample was taken from a study of T cell responses to AZD1222 COVID-19 vaccine. Germline V gives CDR1 SGHTA, CDR2 FQGNSA. V was cut by 2 bases and J by 4 bases, with 15 bases left in between. The CDR3 has 17 residues. This TCR was recovered from an adult in good health. V gene TRBV7-2 combines with J gene TRBJ1-6; D remains ambiguous. The material sequenced was peripheral blood, taken on day 0 of AZD1222 vaccination. The DNA of the CDR3 is TGTGCCAGCAGCTTAAAGCCCGAATCCTATTATAATTCACCCCTCCACTTT. Translating it yields CASSLKPESYYNSPLHF.